This T cell receptor (beta chain) stems from a study of T cell repertoires in ileal Crohn's disease (dated by TCRdb to between 2018 and 2021). Broadly, across the study: At the time of surgery, around 35% of patients were active smokers, and the median duration of disease was approximately eight years. Every patient underwent surgery because of a complication, which was stricturing disease in around 61% of cases and penetrating disease in approximately 40%. Roughly half of the patients were given postoperative therapy, with under 13 receiving thiopurines and 15 to 20 receiving anti-TNF agents. M6 samples consisted of neoterminal ileum biopsies collected during postoperative colonoscopy. The TCR repertoire was analysed in approximately 60 patients with Crohn's disease drawn from a prospective multicentre cohort. Running in parallel with the study was a multicentre cohort set up to find predictors of early endoscopic recurrence following ileocolonic resection. A Rutgeerts score above i0 was used to define endoscopic postoperative recurrence. The study sequenced 170 or so mucosal samples from around 52 patients, taken at several locations on the surgical specimen and at postoperative endoscopy.

In the case of this clone: Its binding antigen is unknown. Base-call qualities are not available, and no considerably larger clone is one nucleotide away.

Interpreted using the paper, the time point label stands for: neoterminal ileum biopsy at postoperative endoscopy, about 6 months after surgery. To be eligible, patients had to be adults with ileal or ileocolonic Crohn's disease and an indication for ileocolonic resection. Whole ileal mucosal biopsies were kept frozen at -80 degrees C prior to DNA extraction. Genomic DNA was isolated from frozen whole biopsies using a TRizol-based method, and the DNA was quantified with a NanoDrop 2000 spectrophotometer. Summary of the overall study and its limitations: Compared with non-smokers, patients who were active smokers at surgery showed a significantly higher proportion of clonal expansions (about 27% vs 20%, p=0.02). Higher percentages of high-frequency clones at the time of surgery were linked to endoscopic recurrence, and every patient with clonality above 26.8% (18/57) had recurrence. Compared with CD4 T cells, sorted CD8 T cells contained more high-frequency clones, which suggests that the mucosal expansions were mostly CD8. Only a subgroup of patients, of unstated size, had their mucosal CD4 and CD8 T cells sorted and sequenced. Within the first year after surgery, the timing of postoperative endoscopy varied, and the median delay was around 6.7 months.

Five hundred nanograms of biopsy DNA per sample were submitted for commercial TCRB immunosequencing. CDR3 regions were amplified from genomic DNA by Adaptive Biotechnology using a two-step, amplification bias-controlled multiplex PCR. Primers covering every V and J gene segment were used in the first PCR, while barcodes and Illumina adapters were added in the second PCR. CDR3 libraries were sequenced using an Illumina instrument. As for the original processing: Vendor-provided pipelines were combined with custom analysis of raw data in R/Bioconductor under R version 3.3.0. Clonality, which ranges from 0 to 1, was calculated as the inverse of the normalised Shannon entropy across all productive clones. High-frequency clones were defined as the repertoire share of the top 100 clones, retaining only clones passing a 95% confidence test. Repertoire diversity was measured with the Simpson index, and overlap between samples was measured with the Morisita-Horn index. Entries here come from immuneACCESS through TCRdb and include only in-frame sequences with V and J called. Some clones fail to appear in such tables; in the studies checked, an unresolved V gene covers under half of the shortfall, and the cause of the remainder is unknown. V and J calls and clone size come straight from that table; D and trimming were deduced from the DNA. The sample data list some 10,000 clones, and just under 75% of these were observed just once. The top ten constitute around 7.2% of the sample.

Source material: ileal tissue. The receptor comes from an adult with Crohn's disease.

The CDR3 region reads CASSPGQRNTIYF. The nucleotides read TGTGCCAGCAGCCCTGGACAGCGGAACACCATATATTTT. The V and J genes are TRBV5-4 and TRBJ1-3; perhaps TRBD1 is the D gene, with 6 bases matching. The CDR3, cysteine through phenylalanine, is 13 amino acids long. CDR3 DNA is the only sequence kept; it has 39 bases, read in frame from the first base. The germline V gene (reference sequence) gives CDR1 as SGHNT and CDR2 as YYREEE. Trimming removed 4 bases from V and 7 bases from J, leaving 12 bases between the germline ends.